These 21 T cell receptor beta chains were all obtained from the same sample, sequenced in a study of blood T cell repertoires in COVID-19. Profiled with immunoSEQ multiplex PCR; TCRdb holds only in-frame clones, not every one. The sample contains over 150,000 clones, about 90% of which appear only once. Sequencing used peripheral blood. The receptors here all came from a man aged 50-59 years with acute or convalescent COVID-19.

The chain couples TRBV28 to TRBJ2-1, with D maybe TRBD2 (5 bases). The germline V gene encodes CDR1 MDHEN and CDR2 SYDVKM. Trimming cost V 1 base and J 15 bases, with 10 bases left between them. CDR3 size: 11 residues. The CDR3 region is CASSLSGVSFF. The CDR3 DNA reads TGTGCCAGCAGTTTATCCGGGGTGTCGTTCTTC.

This CDR3 reads CASRRKGPQGEQYV. The CDR3 nucleotides read TGTGCCAGCAGAAGAAAGGGACCTCAGGGGGAGCAGTACGTC. The rearrangement joins TRBV28 to TRBJ2-7, with D possibly being TRBD1 (6 bases). V was pared by 6 bases and J by 7 bases, with 19 bases between. Germline assignment: CDR1 MDHEN and CDR2 SYDVKM. This CDR3 comprises 14 residues.

V gene TRBV28 combines with J gene TRBJ1-2; 12 nucleotides line up with TRBD1. The CDR3 loop spans 15 amino acids. V was pared by 6 bases and J by 7 bases, with 9 bases of the junction left unmatched. The germline V gene has CDR1 MDHEN and CDR2 SYDVKM. DNA for the CDR3: TGTGCCAGCAGGACCCGGGACAGGGGGCTAGTTGGCTACACCTTC. Its protein product is CASRTRDRGLVGYTF.

The J gene is TRBJ2-5, the V gene TRBV7-9; TRBD2 matches 7 bases. V trimming: 7 bases; J trimming: 5 bases; junction bases outside the gene matches: 7. This CDR3 is built from 13 residues. Germline assignment: CDR1 SEHNR and CDR2 FQNEAQ (reference sequence). DNA of the CDR3: TGTGCCAGCACCGGGGGGATGGGGGAGACCCAGTACTTC. Its protein product is CASTGGMGETQYF.

The rearrangement joins TRBV7-8 to TRBJ2-5, with 12 bases lining up with TRBD2. V trimming: 8 bases; J trimming: 2 bases; junction bases outside the gene matches: 9. The germline CDR1 and CDR2 sequences are SGHVS and FQNEAQ. The CDR3 is 16 amino acids. The CDR3 spells CASAAGLAGGQETQYF. CDR3 nucleotides: TGTGCCAGCGCCGCGGGGCTAGCGGGGGGGCAAGAGACCCAGTACTTC.

This clone appeared once. The chain carries TRBV7-3 and TRBJ2-2; TRBD1 agrees at 10 bases. V dropped 4 bases and J dropped 3; count of bases not matched to a gene: 2. Germline V gene sequence: CDR1 SGHTA, CDR2 FQGTGA. This CDR3 contains 15 residues. CDR3 in amino acids: CASSSGTGDTGELFF. The DNA of the CDR3 is TGTGCCAGCAGCTCAGGGACAGGGGACACCGGGGAGCTGTTTTTT. The whole variable domain, remainder taken from reference TRBV7-3 and TRBJ2-2, is GAGVSQTPSNKVTEKGKYVELRCDPISGHTALYWYRQSLGQGPEFLIYFQGTGAADDSGLPNDRFFAVRPEGSVSTLKIQRTERGDSAVYLCASSSGTGDTGELFFGEGSRLTVL.

This clone was found once. This rearrangement joins TRBV3-1 (or the pseudogene TRBV3-2) to TRBJ2-3; TRBD2 agrees at 8 bases. The trim removed 1 base at V and 0 bases at J, leaving 0 bases unmatched. Looked up from germline, CDR1 is LGHDT and CDR2 is YNNKEL (reference sequence). The CDR3 extends over 15 amino acids. The CDR3 is CASSQAGGSTDTQYF. The CDR3 DNA sequence: TGTGCCAGCAGCCAAGCGGGGGGGAGCACAGATACGCAGTATTTT.

The rearrangement uses TRBV2 and TRBJ2-2, with D maybe TRBD2 (6 bases). The CDR3 spans 16 residues. Germline CDR1 SNHLY, CDR2 FYNNEI. V was pared by 2 bases and J by 4 bases, with 14 bases between. The CDR3: CASSERRASATGELFF. CDR3 sequence (DNA): TGTGCCAGCAGTGAACGAAGGGCTAGCGCCACCGGGGAGCTGTTTTTT.

The chain has TRBV19 and TRBJ1-6; 7 bases agree with TRBD1. Per the germline V gene, CDR1 is LNHDA and CDR2 is SQIVND (reference sequence). Trimming removed 8 bases from V and 6 bases from J; junction bases left unmatched: 4. The CDR3 covers 13 residues. DNA for the CDR3: TGTGCCAGTGGGACAGCTTTTAATTCACCCCTCCACTTT. This gives the protein CASGTAFNSPLHF.

The J gene is TRBJ2-3, the V gene TRBV12-5, with a tentative D call TRBD1 (5 bases). The germline gives CDR1 LGHNT, CDR2 FRNRAP. This CDR3 contains 15 residues. Trimming removed 7 bases at V and 0 bases at J, with 14 bases between. For the CDR3, the DNA is TGTGCTAGTGACCGAAAGGGGTTTAGCACAGATACGCAGTATTTT. This sequence encodes CASDRKGFSTDTQYF.

V and J are TRBV20-1 and TRBJ2-2; the D is unclear. CDR3 size: 14 residues. Trimming took off 3 bases at V and 1 base at J, with 9 bases between the two ends. Germline V CDR1 and CDR2: DFQATT, SNEGSKA (reference sequence). The CDR3 here is CSASGLQNTGELFF. Written as DNA, the CDR3 is TGCAGTGCTAGTGGGCTCCAGAACACCGGGGAGCTGTTTTTT.

The V and J genes are TRBV19 and TRBJ2-3; 8 bases line up with TRBD1. Germline V gene sequence: CDR1 LNHDA, CDR2 SQIVND (reference sequence). The CDR3 extends over 16 amino acids. The ends lost 5 bases at V and 0 bases at J; junction bases unmatched: 7. DNA of the CDR3: TGTGCCAGTAGTTTACAGGGGGTTCGGAGCACAGATACGCAGTATTTT. This gives the protein CASSLQGVRSTDTQYF. Full variable domain (remainder filled in from reference TRBV19 and TRBJ2-3): DGGITQSPKYLFRKEGQNVTLSCEQNLNHDAMYWYRQDPGQGLRLIYYSQIVNDFQKGDIAEGYSVSREKKESFPLTVTSAQKNPTAFYLCASSLQGVRSTDTQYFGPGTRLTVL.

This sequence joins TRBV10-3 and TRBJ1-2, with D possibly being TRBD1 (5 bases). The ends were cut back, 6 bases at V and 2 bases at J, with 10 bases in the middle. The CDR3 contains 13 residues. CDR1 and CDR2 from the germline V gene are ENHRY and SYGVKD. The CDR3 nucleotides are TGTGCCATCAGGATGGAGGGGAACTATGGCTACACCTTC. Translated: CAIRMEGNYGYTF.

This chain connects TRBV7-9 to TRBJ1-2, with 8 nucleotides matching TRBD1. The CDR3 contains 15 residues. Germline V gene lookup returns CDR1 SEHNR and CDR2 FQNEAQ (reference sequence). J was trimmed by 8 bases and V by 4 bases; bases with no gene match: 12. The CDR3 protein is CASSSSGDRGWGYTF. In DNA form, the CDR3 reads TGTGCCAGCAGCTCCTCGGGTGACAGGGGATGGGGCTACACCTTC.

V usage is TRBV4-1 and J usage is TRBJ1-4; no reliable D call. The CDR3 contains 14 residues. Germline CDR1 reads MGHRA; CDR2 reads YSYEKL. Trimming left V 1 base short and J 8 bases short, with 11 bases between. The chain's CDR3 is CASSQASFLEKLFF. In nucleotides, the CDR3 is TGCGCCAGCAGCCAAGCCTCTTTCTTAGAAAAACTGTTTTTT.

The V gene is TRBV6-6, the J gene TRBJ2-2, with a possible D match to TRBD1 (6 bases). The V gene lost 0 bases and the J gene lost 6 bases, with 8 bases spanning the gap. Per the germline V gene, CDR1 is MNHNY and CDR2 is SVGAGI (reference sequence). There are 14 residues in the CDR3. The CDR3 bases are TGTGCCAGCAGTTACTCGAGGACAGCCGGGGAGCTGTTTTTT. Amino acids: CASSYSRTAGELFF.

J is TRBJ2-1 and V is TRBV24-1, with D perhaps TRBD2 (7 bases). The V gene lost 5 bases and the J gene lost 7 bases, with 20 bases spanning the gap. This CDR3 region has 16 residues. CDR1 and CDR2 (germline): KGHDR, SFDVKD. In DNA, the CDR3 is TGTGCCACCAGTGGCCGCGGGAAGGGGGGGTTGAATGAGCAGTTCTTC. As protein: CATSGRGKGGLNEQFF.

The rearrangement links TRBV28 to TRBJ2-7, with 8 nucleotides matching TRBD2. The V and J ends lost 6 bases and 0 bases, in that order; junction bases with no gene match: 4. This CDR3 region has 14 residues. Germline-derived CDR1 and CDR2 are MDHEN and SYDVKM. Written as DNA, the CDR3 is TGTGCCAGCAGAAAAGCGGGGGCCTCCTACGAGCAGTACTTC. Translated: CASRKAGASYEQYF. The full variable domain, in which reference TRBV28 and TRBJ2-7 provide the parts outside the CDR3, is DVKVTQSSRYLVKRTGEKVFLECVQDMDHENMFWYRQDPGLGLRLIYFSYDVKMKEKGDIPEGYSVSREKKERFSLILESASTNQTSMYLCASRKAGASYEQYFGPGTRLTVT.

The rearrangement joins TRBV7-3 to TRBJ2-1; 13 positions match TRBD2. The junction had 9 bases not matched to a gene; V was cut back by 5 bases and J by 8 bases. The CDR3 extends over 16 amino acids. Germline loops: CDR1 SGHTA, CDR2 FQGTGA. CDR3 residues: CASSPSGLAGWYEQFF. Written as DNA, the CDR3 is TGTGCCAGCAGCCCCTCGGGACTAGCGGGATGGTATGAGCAGTTCTTC.

The rearrangement joins TRBV19 to TRBJ1-1; D is undetermined. This CDR3 region has 11 residues. Per germline, CDR1 LNHDA and CDR2 SQIVND (reference sequence). Trimming cost V 6 bases and J 7 bases, with 9 bases left between them. CDR3 residues: CASRLGSEAFF. The CDR3, as DNA: TGTGCCAGTAGGTTAGGGAGTGAAGCTTTCTTT.

The gene calls are TRBV9 and TRBJ2-1; D is uncertain. The CDR3 is made up of 20 amino acids. With 0 bases removed from V and 0 bases from J, the gap between germline ends came to 22 bases. Germline V lookup: CDR1 SGDLS, CDR2 YYNGEE. The CDR3 spells CASSVATIVSAMSSYNEQFF. For the CDR3, the DNA is TGTGCCAGCAGCGTAGCTACGATCGTTTCTGCGATGAGCTCCTACAATGAGCAGTTCTTC.